What follows are 6 T cell receptor beta chains derived from one specimen sequenced in a study of neurological immune-mediated disorders (dated by TCRdb to the late 2010s). Libraries were made using 5' RACE. Sequencing used an Illumina HiSeq 2500. Clones were called with MiXCR by TCRdb after fastp trimmed the public reads at Q25, and only in-frame beta chains were retained. CDR3 protein duplicates are merged, each entry listing the most common genes and DNA. This sample comprises about 66,000 distinct CDR3 sequences, 3.9% of them detected only once. The leading ten clones occupy under 1.5% of the sample. The sample comprised PBMCs. Receptors were obtained from a man younger than 40 with multiple sclerosis.

Ten or more counts support this clonotype. This sequence joins TRBV12-3 or TRBV12-4 and TRBJ2-1; 7 positions agree with TRBD1. This CDR3 is built from 14 residues. The ends lost 8 bases at V and 4 bases at J; junction bases unmatched: 8. The CDR3 DNA reads TGTGCCAGCGCCATGGACAGGAATTACAATGAGCAGTTCTTC. Translating it yields CASAMDRNYNEQFF.

In this sample, this clonotype turned up many times. This chain links TRBV5-1 with TRBJ1-1; D perhaps matches TRBD1 (6 bases). Germline CDR1 reads SGHRS; CDR2 reads YFSETQ. The ends were cut back, 4 bases at V and 2 bases at J, with 18 bases in the middle. The CDR3 consists of 16 residues. Here the CDR3 reads CASSPTRGGANTEAFF. The CDR3 nucleotides read TGCGCCAGCAGCCCCACCCGCGGGGGGGCCAACACTGAAGCTTTCTTT.

This clonotype was recorded at least ten times. The chain carries TRBV5-1 and TRBJ1-2, with D maybe TRBD1 (5 bases). This CDR3 comprises 18 residues. Germline V CDR1 and CDR2: SGHRS, YFSETQ. V dropped 1 base and J dropped 0 bases, with 19 bases sitting between them. The CDR3 nucleotides are TGCGCCAGCAGCTTGTTTTGGCGGGACGACTACACTAACTATGGCTACACCTTC. Protein product: CASSLFWRDDYTNYGYTF.

This rearrangement joins TRBV9 to TRBJ2-2; D is unclear. Deletions cut 3 bases from V and 4 bases from J, with 10 bases between. The CDR3 runs to 14 residues. Germline assignment: CDR1 SGDLS and CDR2 YYNGEE. CDR3 protein: CASSAVMGTGELFF. The CDR3 nucleotides read TGTGCCAGCAGCGCGGTAATGGGCACCGGGGAGCTGTTTTTT.

In its sample, this clonotype was seen many times. The J gene is TRBJ2-1, the V gene TRBV5-5; D gene unclear. CDR1 and CDR2 from the germline V gene are SGHKS and YYEKEE (reference sequence). The CDR3 is 12 amino acids. V was cut by 2 bases and J by 6 bases, with 6 bases left in between. The CDR3 DNA reads TGTGCCAGCAGCTTTACGCTCAATGAGCAGTTCTTC. This sequence encodes CASSFTLNEQFF.

In this sample, this clonotype turned up many times. This rearrangement joins TRBV18 to TRBJ2-7; 8 bases are shared with TRBD1. Losses at the gene ends were 4 bases for V and 0 bases for J; bases not matched to a gene: 14. CDR3 length: 18 residues. Germline V gives CDR1 KGHSH, CDR2 LQKENI. The CDR3 spells CASSLNSPAGTGSYEQYF. The CDR3 DNA reads as TGTGCCAGCTCACTTAACTCTCCGGCCGGGACAGGCTCCTACGAGCAGTACTTC.